What follows are 25 T cell receptor beta chains derived from one specimen sequenced in a study of OX40 agonist ivuxolimab in advanced cancers. TCRdb's copy holds only in-frame clones and misses some; the assay was immunoSEQ multiplex PCR. This table has around 76,000 clones, 84% appearing once. This material consisted of CD4+ or CD8+ T cells sorted from blood, taken in a trial of the OX40 agonist ivuxolimab. Source of these receptors: an adult with an advanced solid tumor such as melanoma, head and neck, liver or kidney cancer.

This clone has more than one count but fewer than ten. The chain uses TRBV6-6 and TRBJ1-5, with D hard to call. Germline V gene data show CDR1 as MNHNY and CDR2 as SVGAGI (reference sequence). This CDR3 region has 13 residues. Trimming shortened V by 7 bases and J by 0 bases, and 7 bases separated the two germline ends. DNA of the CDR3: TGTGCCAGCACCCTTCCTAGCAATCAGCCCCAGCATTTT. It yields the protein CASTLPSNQPQHF.

This chain connects TRBV5-4 to TRBJ1-6; 8 nucleotides align to TRBD1. Germline loops: CDR1 SGHNT, CDR2 YYREEE (reference sequence). V lost 3 bases and J lost 8; bases outside the gene matches: 7. The CDR3 covers 15 residues. DNA of the CDR3: TGTGCCAGCAGCTACGGACAGGGTCAGGATTCACCCCTCCACTTT. It encodes CASSYGQGQDSPLHF.

This clone was observed a handful of times. V is TRBV6-6 and J is TRBJ1-1; possibly TRBD1 for D (6 bases). The CDR3 spans 14 residues. Germline CDR1 MNHNY, CDR2 SVGAGI (reference sequence). Trimming left V 6 bases short and J 3 bases short, with 14 bases between. The CDR3 sequence: CASSPGQTYTEAFF. CDR3 nucleotides: TGTGCCAGCAGCCCCGGACAGACTTACACTGAAGCTTTCTTT.

J is TRBJ1-2 and V is TRBV9; D is perhaps TRBD1 (5 bases). CDR3 length equals 15 residues. The ends were cut back, 4 bases at V and 2 bases at J, with 15 bases in the middle. CDR1 is SGDLS, CDR2 YYNGEE, per germline. Written as DNA, the CDR3 is TGTGCCAGCAGCCCCGCCGGGGGAGGCAACTATGGCTACACCTTC. It encodes CASSPAGGGNYGYTF.

The genes are TRBV9 and TRBJ1-4; D uncertain. With 2 bases removed from V and 0 bases from J, the gap between germline ends came to 11 bases. This CDR3 region has 16 residues. Germline CDR1 reads SGDLS; CDR2 reads YYNGEE. This CDR3 reads CASSVSTVATNEKLFF. Here the CDR3 DNA reads TGTGCCAGCAGCGTGTCGACCGTAGCAACTAATGAAAAACTGTTTTTT.

The rearrangement links TRBV6-5 to TRBJ1-2; 7 bases align to TRBD1. The CDR3 length is 13 residues. Germline V gene data show CDR1 as MNHEY and CDR2 as SVGAGI. Trimming removed 6 bases from V and 8 bases from J; junction bases left unmatched: 9. The CDR3 region has the DNA TGTGCCAGCAGCGTAAGACAGGGAATAGGCTACACCTTC. Encoded protein: CASSVRQGIGYTF.

The chain combines TRBV7-6 with TRBJ1-6, with unresolved D. Germline lookup yields CDR1 SGHVS and CDR2 FNYEAQ. CDR3 length: 17 residues. Trimming cost V 0 bases and J 0 bases, with 9 bases left between them. CDR3 in amino acids: CASSLAPQSSYNSPLHF. The CDR3 nucleotides are TGTGCCAGCAGCTTAGCGCCCCAGAGCTCCTATAATTCACCCCTCCACTTT.

The chain employs TRBV5-4 and TRBJ1-6; unclear D gene. This CDR3 has 17 amino acids. V dropped 1 base and J dropped 13 bases, with 24 bases sitting between them. CDR1 is SGHNT and CDR2 is YYREEE in the germline V gene (reference sequence). The CDR3 spells CASSLYSSLRIPSPLHF. DNA of the CDR3: TGTGCCAGCAGCTTGTACAGCTCCCTTCGAATCCCTTCGCCCCTCCACTTT. Together with reference TRBV5-4 and TRBJ1-6, the CDR3 gives the full variable domain: ETGVTQSPTHLIKTRGQQVTLRCSSQSGHNTVSWYQQALGQGPQFIFQYYREEENGRGNFPPRFSGLQFPNYSSELNVNALELDDSALYLCASSLYSSLRIPSPLHFGNGTRLTVT.

The chain recombines TRBV6-1 with TRBJ2-4; D is possibly TRBD2 (5 bases). The germline gives CDR1 MNHNS, CDR2 SASEGT. This CDR3 contains 15 residues. Deletions cut 4 bases from V and 4 bases from J, with 14 bases between. The chain's CDR3 is CASSVLWTGKNIQYF. CDR3 nucleotide sequence: TGTGCCAGCAGTGTATTATGGACGGGGAAAAACATTCAGTACTTC.

In the case of this clone: Sequence at one end of the junction differs from germline and may be a read error. The genes are TRBV5-1 and TRBJ2-7; D is uncertain. The germline V gene has CDR1 SGHRS and CDR2 YFSETQ. CDR3 length equals 14 residues. The CDR3 DNA reads TGCGCCAGCAGCCCTAACCCAGCGATGGACGAGGAGTACTTC. Translation: CASSPNPAMDEEYF.

The rearrangement links TRBV7-2 to TRBJ2-5; 8 bases are shared with TRBD2. CDR1 is SGHTA, CDR2 FQGNSA, per germline. CDR3 length: 15 amino acids. V dropped 2 bases and J dropped 1; count of bases not matched to a gene: 3. As DNA, the CDR3 is TGTGCCAGCAGCTTACAGCGGGGGCCCCAAGAGACCCAGTACTTC. It translates to CASSLQRGPQETQYF.

The DNA for the CDR3 is TGTGCCAGCAGTGGCTTAACAGATACGCAGTATTTT. Translation gives CASSGLTDTQYF. The V call is TRBV25-1, the J call TRBJ2-3; D not resolved. The V end was cut by 4 bases, the J end by 3 bases, with 5 bases between. CDR1 is MGHDK and CDR2 is SYGVNS in the germline V gene. CDR3 length equals 12 residues.

This clone has only a few counts. J is TRBJ2-1 and V is TRBV7-2, with 13 bases that match TRBD2. Germline CDR1 and CDR2: SGHTA and FQGNSA. With V trimmed by 1 base and J by 8 bases, 2 bases remained unmatched. The CDR3 is 15 amino acids. CDR3 loop: CASSLELAGGDEQFF. In nucleotides, the CDR3 is TGTGCCAGCAGCTTAGAACTAGCGGGGGGGGATGAGCAGTTCTTC.

The genes are TRBV14 and TRBJ2-3; TRBD1 or TRBD2 may be the D gene (5 bases each). V was pared by 4 bases and J by 3 bases, with 20 bases between. The CDR3 is 17 amino acids. CDR1 is SGHDN, CDR2 FVKESK, per germline. DNA of the CDR3: TGTGCCAGCAGCCCCCCTCCCGGGACCCCATTTACAGATACGCAGTATTTT. It encodes CASSPPPGTPFTDTQYF.

This rearrangement joins TRBV5-6 to TRBJ1-6; tentatively, D is TRBD1 (5 bases). The germline V gene has CDR1 SGHDT and CDR2 YYEEEE. V was cut by 6 bases and J by 10 bases, with 20 bases left in between. CDR3 size: 15 residues. The CDR3 DNA sequence: TGTGCCAGCACCCAAAATATAGGGGAAAGCTCACCCCTCCACTTT. Protein sequence: CASTQNIGESSPLHF. The whole variable domain, remainder taken from reference TRBV5-6 and TRBJ1-6, is DAGVTQSPTHLIKTRGQQVTLRCSPKSGHDTVSWYQQALGQGPQFIFQYYEEEERQRGNFPDRFSGHQFPNYSSELNVNALLLGDSALYLCASTQNIGESSPLHFGNGTRLTVT.

The V and J genes are TRBV6-5 and TRBJ2-5, with a weak D call TRBD1 (6 bases). CDR1 and CDR2 from the germline V gene are MNHEY and SVGAGI. Deletions cut 2 bases from V and 5 bases from J, with 12 bases between. This CDR3 region has 14 residues. CDR3 bases: TGTGCCAGCAGTTACGGCAGGGGCAGGGAGACCCAGTACTTC. Protein sequence: CASSYGRGRETQYF.

The V call is TRBV5-1, the J call TRBJ2-7; D could derive from TRBD1 or TRBD2 (5 bases each). Germline CDR1 SGHRS, CDR2 YFSETQ. V lost 0 bases to trimming and J lost 6 bases, with 7 bases between them. This CDR3 region has 12 residues. The CDR3: CASSLGDLEQYF. In DNA form, the CDR3 reads TGCGCCAGCAGCTTGGGGGACCTCGAGCAGTACTTC.

This sequence joins TRBV6-6 and TRBJ2-1; 9 nucleotides agree with TRBD1. Per germline, CDR1 MNHNY and CDR2 SVGAGI (reference sequence). The ends lost 7 bases at V and 2 bases at J; junction bases unmatched: 3. There are 14 residues in the CDR3. DNA for the CDR3: TGTGCCAGCAATAACAGGGGGCCCTACAATGAGCAGTTCTTC. Protein: CASNNRGPYNEQFF.

This clone has only one observation. The chain has TRBV18 and TRBJ1-2; no firm D call. CDR3 length: 16 amino acids. V lost 3 bases and J lost 0, with 14 bases in between. Germline V CDR1 and CDR2: KGHSH, LQKENI. The CDR3 nucleotides read TGTGCCAGCTCACCCTACGTCGGGGTGTCTAACTATGGCTACACCTTC. Encoded protein: CASSPYVGVSNYGYTF. The entire variable domain, with the rest obtained from reference TRBV18 and TRBJ1-2, is as follows: NAGVMQNPRHLVRRRGQEARLRCSPMKGHSHVYWYRQLPEEGLKFMVYLQKENIIDESGMPKERFSAEFPKEGPSILRIQQVVRGDSAAYFCASSPYVGVSNYGYTFGSGTRLTVV.

This chain links TRBV5-6 with TRBJ1-1, with a weak D call TRBD1 (6 bases). CDR1 is SGHDT, CDR2 YYEEEE, per germline. The V and J ends lost 4 bases and 4 bases respectively, with 20 bases between them. The CDR3 contains 16 residues. CDR3 protein: CASSTLEQGGGTEAFF. CDR3 DNA sequence: TGTGCCAGCAGCACGTTAGAACAGGGTGGTGGCACTGAAGCTTTCTTT. The full variable domain, completed using reference TRBV5-6 and TRBJ1-1, is DAGVTQSPTHLIKTRGQQVTLRCSPKSGHDTVSWYQQALGQGPQFIFQYYEEEERQRGNFPDRFSGHQFPNYSSELNVNALLLGDSALYLCASSTLEQGGGTEAFFGQGTRLTVV.

The chain joins TRBV5-1 to TRBJ2-5, with 9 nucleotides matching TRBD1. The CDR3 runs to 14 residues. With 4 bases clipped from V and 2 bases from J, the junction kept 3 bases outside the gene matches. Germline CDR1 SGHRS, CDR2 YFSETQ. CDR3 in amino acids: CASSVDRGQETQYF. CDR3 coding DNA: TGCGCCAGCAGCGTTGACAGGGGGCAAGAGACCCAGTACTTC.

The chain employs TRBV19 and TRBJ2-6; 9 bases fit TRBD1. V lost 6 bases, J lost 4 bases, and 10 bases stayed unmatched. From germline, CDR1 is LNHDA and CDR2 SQIVND (reference sequence). There are 17 residues in the CDR3. The CDR3 here is CASSTGGITFGANVLTF. In DNA, the CDR3 is TGTGCCAGTAGCACAGGGGGCATTACGTTCGGGGCCAACGTCCTGACTTTC.

CDR3 coding DNA: TGTGCCAGCAGCTTTAGCGGGGGCGAATATGAGCAGTTCTTC. The encoded protein is CASSFSGGEYEQFF. J is TRBJ2-1 and V is TRBV7-3; 9 nucleotides align to TRBD2. After removal of 3 bases from V and 8 bases from J, the junction contained 5 bases not matched to a gene. Per germline, CDR1 SGHTA and CDR2 FQGTGA. The CDR3 has 14 residues. Filled out from reference TRBV7-3 and TRBJ2-1, the complete variable domain reads GAGVSQTPSNKVTEKGKYVELRCDPISGHTALYWYRQSLGQGPEFLIYFQGTGAADDSGLPNDRFFAVRPEGSVSTLKIQRTERGDSAVYLCASSFSGGEYEQFFGPGTRLTVL.

By its share, this clone is medium-sized. The gene calls are TRBV5-5 and TRBJ1-2; D is unresolved. CDR1 and CDR2 (germline): SGHKS, YYEKEE (reference sequence). The CDR3 sequence is 15 residues long. V gave up 1 base and J gave up 0 bases, with 10 bases separating them. The CDR3 DNA follows: TGTGCCAGCAGCTTGCTGCCAGAAGCTAACTATGGCTACACCTTC. It translates to CASSLLPEANYGYTF.

The V and J genes are TRBV7-3 and TRBJ1-5; unclear D gene. Per germline, CDR1 SGHTA and CDR2 FQGTGA. V lost 5 bases to trimming and J lost 1 base, with 6 bases between them. The CDR3 has 13 residues. The CDR3 protein is CASSITSNQPQHF. The CDR3, as DNA: TGTGCCAGCAGCATTACCAGCAATCAGCCCCAGCATTTT.